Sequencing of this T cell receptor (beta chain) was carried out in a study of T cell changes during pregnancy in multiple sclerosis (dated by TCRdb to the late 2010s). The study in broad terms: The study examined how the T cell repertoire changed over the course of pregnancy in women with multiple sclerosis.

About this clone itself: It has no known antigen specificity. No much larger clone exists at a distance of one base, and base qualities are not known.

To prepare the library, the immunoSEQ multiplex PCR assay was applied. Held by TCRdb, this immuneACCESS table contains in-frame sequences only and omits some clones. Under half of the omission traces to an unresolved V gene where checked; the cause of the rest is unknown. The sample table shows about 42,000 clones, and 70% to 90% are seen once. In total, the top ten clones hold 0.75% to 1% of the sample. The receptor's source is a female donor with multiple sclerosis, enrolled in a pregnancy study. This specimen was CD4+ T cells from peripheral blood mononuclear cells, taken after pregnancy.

The CDR3 in this case is CASSEAWGGEQYF. The DNA sequence is given as TGTGCCAGCAGTGAAGCGTGGGGGGGGGAGCAGTACTTC. The V gene is TRBV2 and the J gene is TRBJ2-7; TRBD2 lines up with 7 middle nucleotides. The CDR3 runs 13 residues from the cysteine to the phenylalanine. The sequence is cut down to CDR3 DNA, 39 bases in frame from base 1. The germline V gene specifies SNHLY as CDR1 and FYNNEI as CDR2. After removal of 0 bases from V and 7 bases from J, the junction retains 3 bases not matched to a gene.